This T cell receptor (beta chain) was retrieved from a study of Ad26.COV2.S vaccination and SARS-CoV-2 variants. For the study at large: Doses of Ad26.COV2.S were injected into muscle once or twice, 56 days apart.

Concerning this clone: No antigen is known for it.

Treatment reported: 15 to 20 received Ad26.COV2.S at low or high dose, single or two shots; several received placebo; per-sample allocation not given. Sample collection was performed on day 63 after the first vaccine or placebo injection. The donor's status was that of an adult aged 18-55 years in Boston. Germline V gene lookup returns CDR1 MNHEY and CDR2 SMNVEV (reference sequence). The CDR3 is 13 amino acids. Trimming stripped 5 bases from V and 6 bases from J, with 11 bases between. Some clones are missing from TCRdb's copy, which holds only in-frame ones; the method was immunoSEQ multiplex PCR. Among 350,000 to 600,000 clones, 89% were seen once, and the ten largest hold about 1.7%. Study findings and constraints: Relative to placebo recipients, vaccine recipients exhibited elevated spike-specific TCR breadth. There was reportedly substantial breadth in spike-specific CD8+ and CD4+ T cell responses after vaccination.

The chain links TRBV27 to TRBJ1-5; weak D call: TRBD1 (6 bases). The TCR was taken from a person aged 18-65 years who received the Ad26.COV2.S COVID-19 vaccine or a placebo. The material sequenced was peripheral blood, taken in a trial of Ad26.COV2.S vaccine versus placebo. The CDR3 region has the DNA TGTGCCAGCAGTCAACAGGGAGGTCAGCCCCAGCATTTT. It yields the protein CASSQQGGQPQHF.